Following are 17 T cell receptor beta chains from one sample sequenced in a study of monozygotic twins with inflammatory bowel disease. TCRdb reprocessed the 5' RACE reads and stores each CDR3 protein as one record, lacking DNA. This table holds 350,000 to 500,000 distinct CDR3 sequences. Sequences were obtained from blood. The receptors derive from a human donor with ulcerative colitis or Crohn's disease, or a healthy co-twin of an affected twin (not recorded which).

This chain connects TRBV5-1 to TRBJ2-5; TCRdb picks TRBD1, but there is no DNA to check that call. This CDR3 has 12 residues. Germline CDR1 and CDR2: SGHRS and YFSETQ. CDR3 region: CASSPTAETQYF.

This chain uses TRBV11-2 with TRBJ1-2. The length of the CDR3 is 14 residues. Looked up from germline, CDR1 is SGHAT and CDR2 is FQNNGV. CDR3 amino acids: CAGSFSGFDYGYTF.

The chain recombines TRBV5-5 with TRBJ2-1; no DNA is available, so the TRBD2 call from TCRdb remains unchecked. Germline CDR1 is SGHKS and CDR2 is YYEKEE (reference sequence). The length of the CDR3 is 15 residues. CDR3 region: CASSFGGSGYNEQFF.

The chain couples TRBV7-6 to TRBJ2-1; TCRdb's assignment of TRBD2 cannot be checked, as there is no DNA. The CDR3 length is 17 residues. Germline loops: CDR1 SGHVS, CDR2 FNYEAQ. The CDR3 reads CASSFRSRGAPYNEQFF.

This CDR3 is CASRGSELNEKLFF. The chain carries TRBV6-6 and TRBJ1-4. Germline assignment: CDR1 MNHNY and CDR2 SVGAGI (reference sequence). This CDR3 comprises 14 residues.

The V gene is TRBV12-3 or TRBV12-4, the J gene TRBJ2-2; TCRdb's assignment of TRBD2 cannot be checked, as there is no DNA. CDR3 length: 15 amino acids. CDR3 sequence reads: CASSPIAGPAGELFF.

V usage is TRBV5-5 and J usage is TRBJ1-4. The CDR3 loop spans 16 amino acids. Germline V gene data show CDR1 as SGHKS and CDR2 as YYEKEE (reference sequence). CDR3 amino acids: CASSLPESATNEKLFF. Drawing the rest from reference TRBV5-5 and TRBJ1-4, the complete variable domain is DAGVTQSPTHLIKTRGQQVTLRCSPISGHKSVSWYQQVLGQGPQFIFQYYEKEERGRGNFPDRFSARQFPNYSSELNVNALLLGDSALYLCASSLPESATNEKLFFGSGTQLSVL.

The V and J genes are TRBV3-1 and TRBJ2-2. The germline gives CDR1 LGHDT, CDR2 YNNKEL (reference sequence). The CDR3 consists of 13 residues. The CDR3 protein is CASSPQIAGELFF.

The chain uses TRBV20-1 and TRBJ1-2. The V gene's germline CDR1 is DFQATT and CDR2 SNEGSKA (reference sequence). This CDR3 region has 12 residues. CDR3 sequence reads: CSASGRGGGYTF.

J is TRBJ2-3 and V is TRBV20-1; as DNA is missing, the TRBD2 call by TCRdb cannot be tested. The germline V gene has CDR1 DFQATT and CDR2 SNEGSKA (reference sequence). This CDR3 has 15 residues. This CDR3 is CSARGLADSEDTQYF.

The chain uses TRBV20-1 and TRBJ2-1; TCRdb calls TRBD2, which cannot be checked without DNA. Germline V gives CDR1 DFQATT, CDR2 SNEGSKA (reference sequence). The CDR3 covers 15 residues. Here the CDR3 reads CSARGVLARGDEQFF.

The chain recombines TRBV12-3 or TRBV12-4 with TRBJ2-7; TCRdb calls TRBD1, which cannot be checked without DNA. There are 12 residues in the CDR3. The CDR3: CASSHNRGEQYF.

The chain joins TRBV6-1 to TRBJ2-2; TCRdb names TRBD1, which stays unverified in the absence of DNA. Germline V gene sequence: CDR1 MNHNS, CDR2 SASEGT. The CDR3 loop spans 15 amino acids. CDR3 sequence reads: CASTRDTPNTGELFF.

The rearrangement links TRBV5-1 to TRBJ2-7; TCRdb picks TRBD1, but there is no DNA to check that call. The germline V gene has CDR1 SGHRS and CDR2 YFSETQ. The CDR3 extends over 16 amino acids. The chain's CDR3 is CASSRPPGQGPYEQYF.

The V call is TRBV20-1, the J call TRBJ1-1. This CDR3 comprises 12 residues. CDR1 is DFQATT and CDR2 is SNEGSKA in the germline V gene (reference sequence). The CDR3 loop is CSAMGKRTEAFF.

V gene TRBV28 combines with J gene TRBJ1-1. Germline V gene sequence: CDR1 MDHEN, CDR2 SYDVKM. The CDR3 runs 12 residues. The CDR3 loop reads CASGSYVTEAFF.

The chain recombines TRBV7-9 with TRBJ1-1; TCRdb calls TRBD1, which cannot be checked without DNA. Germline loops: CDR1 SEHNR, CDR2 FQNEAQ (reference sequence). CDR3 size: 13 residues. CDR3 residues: CASSPTRDREAFF.